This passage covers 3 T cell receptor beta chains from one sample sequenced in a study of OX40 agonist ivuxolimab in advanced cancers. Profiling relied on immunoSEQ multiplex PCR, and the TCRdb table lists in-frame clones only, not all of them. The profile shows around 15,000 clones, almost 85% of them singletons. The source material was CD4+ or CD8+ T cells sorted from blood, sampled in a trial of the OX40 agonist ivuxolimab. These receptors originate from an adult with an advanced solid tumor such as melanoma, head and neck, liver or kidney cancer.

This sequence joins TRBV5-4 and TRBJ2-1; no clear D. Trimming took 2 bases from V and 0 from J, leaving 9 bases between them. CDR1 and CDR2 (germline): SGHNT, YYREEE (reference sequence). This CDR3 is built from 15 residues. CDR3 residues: CASSLRTSSYNEQFF. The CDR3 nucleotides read TGTGCCAGCAGCTTAAGGACGAGCTCCTACAATGAGCAGTTCTTC.

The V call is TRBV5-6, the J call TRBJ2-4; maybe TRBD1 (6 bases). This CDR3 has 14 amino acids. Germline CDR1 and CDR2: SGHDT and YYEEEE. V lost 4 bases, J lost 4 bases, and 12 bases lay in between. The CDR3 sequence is CASSLGTTKNIQYF. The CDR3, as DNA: TGTGCCAGCAGCCTCGGGACAACTAAAAACATTCAGTACTTC.

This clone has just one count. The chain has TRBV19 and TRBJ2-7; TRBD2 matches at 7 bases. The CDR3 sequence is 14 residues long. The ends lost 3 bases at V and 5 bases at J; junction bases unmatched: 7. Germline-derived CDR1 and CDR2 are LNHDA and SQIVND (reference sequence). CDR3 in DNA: TGTGCCAGTAGTATCGGGGGAGGGCCCCACGAGCAGTACTTC. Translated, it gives CASSIGGGPHEQYF.